This record concerns one T cell receptor beta chain sequence. Time point described: pretreatment peripheral blood. Sequencing was performed with immunoSEQ multiplex PCR; in TCRdb, only in-frame clones are kept and a portion is missing. The sample holds around 50,000 clones, approximately 78% seen once. These data are taken from a study of PD-L1 blockade in urothelial cancer. This receptor was identified in a man aged 50-60 years with urothelial cancer. The sequenced sample was PBMCs, obtained around atezolizumab (anti-PD-L1) treatment.

The DNA of the CDR3 is TGCAGCGTGGTCCCCGGGGCGGGAGGCACAGATACGCAGTATTTT. This encodes CSVVPGAGGTDTQYF. The rearrangement uses TRBV29-1 and TRBJ2-3; TRBD2 matches at 7 bases. This CDR3 spans 15 amino acids. Germline assignment: CDR1 SQVTM and CDR2 ANQGSEA. Trimming removed 6 bases from V and 1 base from J; junction bases left unmatched: 10.